This entry concerns a single T cell receptor beta chain. The antigen remains unidentified. CDR1 is SGHAT and CDR2 is FQNNGV in the germline V gene. V shed 3 bases and J shed 3 bases, with 6 bases lying between them. The CDR3 loop spans 12 amino acids. The data are from a study of T-cell memory formation after mild COVID-19. Across the study: Most TCR clusters belonged to a single donor.

Study observations and caveats: Clones that contracted from day 15 to 85 were balanced CD4/CD8, while later expanders leaned CD4+. Certain responding clones were present in pre-infection memory, suggesting participation of cross-reactive memory. Clones that contracted clustered mainly in CM and EM if CD4+ and in EMRA if CD8+.

TCRdb re-analysed the 5' RACE reads in MiXCR, keeping a single row per CDR3 protein. Of approximately 500,000 distinct CDR3 sequences detected, around 27% appear once; the ten largest clones hold under 15%. This chain uses TRBV11-2 with TRBJ2-7; D not resolved. The sample taken for sequencing was PBMCs or a T cell subset sorted from them (not recorded which). This receptor was taken from an adult woman who had mild COVID-19 (a few samples of this study predate the infection). Cell type and time point are not known. The CDR3 protein is CASSLTFYEQYF. The CDR3 nucleotides read TGTGCCAGCAGCTTGACTTTCTACGAGCAGTACTTC.